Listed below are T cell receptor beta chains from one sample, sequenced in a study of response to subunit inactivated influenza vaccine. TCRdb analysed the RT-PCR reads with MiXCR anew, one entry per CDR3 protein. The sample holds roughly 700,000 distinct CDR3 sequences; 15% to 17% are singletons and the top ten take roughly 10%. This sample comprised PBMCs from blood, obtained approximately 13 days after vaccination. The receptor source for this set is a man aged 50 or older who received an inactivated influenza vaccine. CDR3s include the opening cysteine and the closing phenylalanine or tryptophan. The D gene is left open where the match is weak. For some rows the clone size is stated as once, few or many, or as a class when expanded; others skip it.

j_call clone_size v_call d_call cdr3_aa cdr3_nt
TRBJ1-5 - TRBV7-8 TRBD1 CASGTGRIPQHF TGTGCTAGCGGGACAGGGCGCATACCCCAGCATTTT
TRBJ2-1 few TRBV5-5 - CASSSEGGSALLYNEQFF TGTGCCAGCAGCTCTGAAGGGGGGTCGGCGCTCCTCTACAATGAGCAGTTCTTC
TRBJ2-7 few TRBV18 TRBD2 CASSPVAGTSSYEQYF TGTGCCAGCTCACCCGTCGCCGGGACTAGCAGTTACGAGCAGTACTTC
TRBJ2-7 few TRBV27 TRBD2 CASSFRIASGGDSYEQYF TGTGCCAGCAGTTTTAGGATAGCTAGCGGGGGGGACTCCTACGAGCAGTACTTC
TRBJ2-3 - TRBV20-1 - CSVAGWMGGSTDTQYF TGCAGCGTCGCAGGGTGGATGGGGGGTAGCACAGATACGCAGTATTTT
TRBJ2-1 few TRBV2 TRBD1 CASSELRLSGGNEQFF TGTGCCAGCAGTGAACTCCGCCTTTCAGGGGGCAATGAGCAGTTCTTC
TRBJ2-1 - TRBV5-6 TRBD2 CASSIMGGSGSSYNEQFF TGTGCCAGCAGCATCATGGGCGGGAGCGGATCCTCTTACAATGAGCAGTTCTTC
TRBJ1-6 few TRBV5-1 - CASSLRAALDSPLHF TGCGCCAGCAGCTTGCGGGCGGCGTTGGATTCACCCCTCCACTTT
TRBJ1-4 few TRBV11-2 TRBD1 CASRRPGQGATNEKLFF TGTGCCAGCAGGCGGCCGGGACAGGGGGCAACTAATGAAAAACTGTTTTTT
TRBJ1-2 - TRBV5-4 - CASQAGNYGYTF TGTGCCAGCCAGGCCGGCAACTATGGCTACACCTTC
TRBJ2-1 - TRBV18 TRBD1 CASSPRQGAGNEQFF TGTGCCAGCTCACCAAGACAGGGGGCGGGCAATGAGCAGTTCTTC
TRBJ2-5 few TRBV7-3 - CASSLGPAETQYF TGTGCCAGCAGCTTAGGGCCGGCAGAGACCCAGTACTTC
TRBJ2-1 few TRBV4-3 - CASSQDVRRSYNEQFF TGCGCCAGCAGCCAAGATGTTCGGCGGAGCTACAATGAGCAGTTCTTC
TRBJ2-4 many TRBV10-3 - CAISEVLVVAKNIQYF TGTGCCATCAGTGAAGTCCTCGTTGTAGCCAAAAACATTCAGTACTTC
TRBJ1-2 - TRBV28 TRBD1 CASSLTDRVYGYTF TGTGCCAGCAGTTTAACCGACAGGGTCTATGGCTACACCTTC
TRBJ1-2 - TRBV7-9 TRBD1 CASRTGTGNYGYTF TGTGCCAGCAGAACCGGGACAGGGAACTATGGCTACACCTTC
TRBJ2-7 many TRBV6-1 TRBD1 CASRGTGAYEQYF TGTGCCAGCAGAGGGACAGGGGCCTACGAGCAGTACTTC
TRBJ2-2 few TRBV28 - CASSSLIQRGELFF TGTGCCAGCAGTTCATTGATACAACGCGGGGAGCTGTTTTTT
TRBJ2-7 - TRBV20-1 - CSARVRYEQYF TGCAGTGCTAGAGTTAGGTACGAGCAGTACTTC
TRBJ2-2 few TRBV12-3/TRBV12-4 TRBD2 CASSYLRAGVTGELFF TGTGCCAGCAGTTATCTCCGAGCGGGAGTCACCGGGGAGCTGTTTTTT
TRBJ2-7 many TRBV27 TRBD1 CASSLHPGTGTEQYF TGTGCCAGCAGTTTACACCCCGGGACAGGGACCGAGCAGTACTTC
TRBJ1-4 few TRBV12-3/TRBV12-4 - CASSLGWSEKLFF TGTGCCAGCAGTTTAGGTTGGAGCGAAAAACTGTTTTTT
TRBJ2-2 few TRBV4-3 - CASSQEVPRSGELFF TGCGCCAGCAGCCAAGAAGTACCCCGCTCCGGGGAGCTGTTTTTT
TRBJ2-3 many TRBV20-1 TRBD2 CSARAPSGRAVTDTQYF TGCAGTGCTAGAGCTCCCAGCGGGAGGGCCGTCACAGATACGCAGTATTTT
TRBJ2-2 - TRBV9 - CASSVDPGVNTGELFF TGTGCCAGCAGCGTAGATCCGGGTGTCAACACCGGGGAGCTGTTTTTT
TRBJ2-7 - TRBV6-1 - CASSQYGGGGEQYF TGTGCCAGCAGTCAATACGGGGGTGGTGGCGAGCAGTACTTC
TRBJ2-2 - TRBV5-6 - CASRIGTAGELFF TGTGCCAGCAGGATAGGGACGGCCGGGGAGCTGTTTTTT
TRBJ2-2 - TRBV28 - CASKAPNTGELFF TGTGCCAGCAAGGCCCCGAACACCGGGGAGCTGTTTTTT
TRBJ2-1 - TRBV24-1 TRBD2 CATSELAGAGGEQFF TGTGCCACCAGTGAACTAGCGGGGGCTGGCGGAGAGCAGTTCTTC
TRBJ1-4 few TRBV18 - CASSLGTLSEKLFF TGTGCCAGCTCACTCGGGACTCTGTCTGAAAAACTGTTTTTT
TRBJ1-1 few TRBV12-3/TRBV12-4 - CASSFGDWGRTLVEDTEAFF TGTGCCAGCAGTTTCGGGGATTGGGGGCGGACCTTAGTGGAGGACACTGAAGCTTTCTTT
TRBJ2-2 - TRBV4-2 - CASSQEPRAIGANTGELFF TGTGCCAGCAGCCAAGAGCCCCGGGCTATAGGTGCGAACACCGGGGAGCTGTTTTTT
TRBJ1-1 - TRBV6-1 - CASSDRVSGTEAFF TGTGCCAGCAGTGACAGGGTATCGGGCACTGAAGCTTTCTTT
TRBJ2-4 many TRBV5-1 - CASSPDGARDIQYF TGCGCCAGCAGCCCGGACGGGGCGAGGGACATTCAGTACTTC
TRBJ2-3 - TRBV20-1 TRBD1 CSARDARGQADTQYF TGCAGTGCTAGAGATGCCAGGGGGCAAGCAGATACGCAGTATTTT
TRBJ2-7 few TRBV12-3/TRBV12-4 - CASSFPGFEQYF TGTGCCAGCAGTTTCCCCGGGTTTGAGCAGTACTTC
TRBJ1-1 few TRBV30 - CAWSVRVNTEAFF TGTGCCTGGAGTGTAAGGGTGAACACTGAAGCTTTCTTT
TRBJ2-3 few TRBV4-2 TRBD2 CASTSGGETTDTQYF TGTGCCAGTACTAGCGGGGGGGAAACCACAGATACGCAGTATTTT
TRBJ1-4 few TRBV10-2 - CASSDRADSGQQKLFF TGCGCCAGCAGTGACCGGGCGGACTCAGGGCAGCAAAAACTGTTTTTT
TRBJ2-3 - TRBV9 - CASSVGNSGITDTQYF TGTGCCAGCAGCGTGGGGAACAGTGGGATTACAGATACGCAGTATTTT
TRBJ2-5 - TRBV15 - CATSRDGAGWGETQYF TGTGCCACCAGCAGAGATGGGGCGGGGTGGGGAGAGACCCAGTACTTC
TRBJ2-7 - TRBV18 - CASSPPGLGEQYF TGTGCCAGCTCACCTCCGGGGCTCGGTGAGCAGTACTTC
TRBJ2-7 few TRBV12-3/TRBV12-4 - CASSEGPRSYEQYF TGTGCCAGCAGTGAGGGACCTCGGTCCTACGAGCAGTACTTC
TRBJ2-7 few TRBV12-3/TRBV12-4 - CASSRQTGYESEQYF TGTGCCAGCAGTCGTCAGACAGGATATGAGAGCGAGCAGTACTTC
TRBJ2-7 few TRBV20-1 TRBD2 CSASPSGMSYEQYF TGCAGTGCTAGCCCTAGCGGGATGTCCTACGAGCAGTACTTC
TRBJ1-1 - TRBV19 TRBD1 CASSLHGGGSTEAFF TGTGCCAGTAGTCTCCATGGAGGGGGCAGTACAGAAGCTTTCTTT
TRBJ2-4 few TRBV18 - CASSLGALTKNIQYF TGTGCCAGCTCACTGGGGGCGCTAACCAAAAACATTCAGTACTTC
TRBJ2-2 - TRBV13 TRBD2 CASSETGLAGVDTGELFF TGTGCCAGCAGCGAAACCGGACTAGCGGGAGTTGACACCGGGGAGCTGTTTTTT
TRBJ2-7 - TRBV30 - CAWDQGRSYEQYF TGTGCCTGGGACCAGGGGCGATCCTACGAGCAGTACTTC
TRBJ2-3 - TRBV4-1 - CASSQARAADTQYF TGCGCCAGCAGCCAAGCGCGGGCAGCAGATACGCAGTATTTT